The TCR beta chain described here comes from a study of regulatory T cells in long-lasting Graves disease. Study-wide results and caveats: Patients whose Graves' disease persisted exhibited lower TCR diversity than those newly diagnosed.

Construction of the TCR beta libraries employed iRepertoire HTBI primers in conjunction with Arm-PCR of CDR3 regions. TCRdb ran MiXCR on the multiplex PCR reads and lists one entry per CDR3 protein. The table has approximately 400,000 distinct CDR3 sequences, around 22% seen once; the top ten hold about a quarter. As to this clonotype: What it binds is not known.

The germline V gene encodes CDR1 SGHTA and CDR2 FQGTGA. V was clipped by 5 bases and J by 6 bases, with 13 bases between them. The CDR3 runs 14 residues. Noted time point: persistent/refractory GD, antithyroid drugs over 5 years with positive TRAb. From PBMCs, RNA was extracted and then used to make the TCR library. An endocrinology unit in Xi'an, China, supplied the patients. The material was peripheral blood mononuclear cells (PBMCs), obtained when the disease was refractory, from a patient treated with antithyroid drugs. V usage is TRBV7-3 and J usage is TRBJ1-4; D is undetermined. The TCR originated in a female donor with Graves disease. This CDR3 is CASSPAFLDEKLFF. CDR3 DNA: TGTGCCAGCAGCCCGGCGTTCTTGGATGAAAAACTGTTTTTT.